This TCR beta chain came from a study of CD8+CD57+ T cells in acquired aplastic anemia. In its sample, this clonotype was seen a few times. Its antigen is currently unknown. Study-wide results and caveats: Some 28 CD8+ CDR3 sequences occurred in both the patients and the controls.

Patients picked for sequencing had shown CD8+CD57+ cell expansion detected by flow cytometry. TCR beta VDJ and CDR3 profiling used genomic DNA as template. TCRdb reprocessed the reads via MiXCR and lists one record per CDR3 protein. The table has around 250,000 distinct CDR3 sequences, approximately 79% seen once. Sequencing used sorted CD4+, CD8+, or CD8+CD57+ T cells (not recorded which) from PBMCs. This receptor was obtained from a human donor with aplastic anemia.

The CDR3 sequence is CASSQVVLAEYYNEQFF. Here the CDR3 DNA reads TGCGCCAGCAGCCAAGTAGTGTTAGCGGAATACTACAATGAGCAGTTCTTC. The rearrangement joins TRBV4-3 to TRBJ2-1, with D possibly TRBD2 on 6 matching bases. The CDR3 has 17 residues. Germline CDR1 is LGHNA and CDR2 is YSLEER. The germline V and J ends were trimmed by 1 base and 3 bases, with 16 bases remaining between them.